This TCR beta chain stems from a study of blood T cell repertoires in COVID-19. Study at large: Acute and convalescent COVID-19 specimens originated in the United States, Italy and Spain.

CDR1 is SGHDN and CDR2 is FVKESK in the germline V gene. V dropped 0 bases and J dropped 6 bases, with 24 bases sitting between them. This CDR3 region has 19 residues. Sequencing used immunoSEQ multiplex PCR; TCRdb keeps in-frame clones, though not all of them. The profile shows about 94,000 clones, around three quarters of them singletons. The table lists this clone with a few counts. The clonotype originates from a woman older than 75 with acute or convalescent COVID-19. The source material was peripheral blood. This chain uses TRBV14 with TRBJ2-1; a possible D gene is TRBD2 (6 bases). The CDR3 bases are TGTGCCAGCAGCCAAGATTGGGGGGTAGCGTCCGGAAGCCCCAATGAGCAGTTCTTC. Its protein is CASSQDWGVASGSPNEQFF.